This T cell receptor beta chain was captured by sequencing in a study of T cell repertoires in cytomegalovirus infection. The germline CDR1 and CDR2 sequences are LNHDA and SQIVND (reference sequence). Trimming shortened V by 3 bases and J by 4 bases, and 21 bases separated the two germline ends. The CDR3 length is 17 residues. Each CDR3 protein is one row after TCRdb ran MiXCR on the reads. In the table there are fewer than 550,000 distinct CDR3 sequences, 26% of which are singletons. The sequenced sample was PBMCs. The chain employs TRBV19 and TRBJ1-1, with D tentatively TRBD1 (6 bases). The source of this sequence is a human donor in good health (CMV status not recorded). Some clones in this sample may be carry-over from other donors' samples. The CDR3 region is CASSMNLAGESGTEAFF. CDR3 in DNA: TGTGCCAGTAGTATGAATTTGGCAGGGGAGTCTGGCACTGAAGCTTTCTTT.